The 25 T cell receptor beta chains reported below all come from one sample, sequenced in a study of blood T cell repertoires in COVID-19. The repertoire was sequenced with immunoSEQ multiplex PCR; TCRdb's copy has only in-frame clones and lacks some. Among roughly 18,000 clones listed, approximately 90% were seen once. Input material: peripheral blood. These receptors all come from a woman aged 60-75 years with active COVID-19.

In its sample, this clone was seen a few times. The chain carries TRBV2 and TRBJ1-2; D is uncertain. The CDR3 runs to 13 residues. Per germline, CDR1 SNHLY and CDR2 FYNNEI. Trimming shortened V by 4 bases and J by 0 bases, and 6 bases separated the two germline ends. The CDR3 DNA sequence: TGTGCCAGCAGTGTGCGGGCTAACTATGGCTACACCTTC. This translates into CASSVRANYGYTF. Supplemented by reference TRBV2 and TRBJ1-2, the full variable domain reads EPEVTQTPSHQVTQMGQEVILRCVPISNHLYFYWYRQILGQKVEFLVSFYNNEISEKSEIFDDQFSVERPDGSNFTLKIRSTKLEDSAMYFCASSVRANYGYTFGSGTRLTVV.

The chain uses TRBV27 and TRBJ2-5; TRBD2 matches at 7 bases. Germline loops: CDR1 MNHEY, CDR2 SMNVEV (reference sequence). With V trimmed by 5 bases and J by 3 bases, 6 bases remained unmatched. The CDR3 has 14 amino acids. This CDR3 reads CASSQWGGKETQYF. The DNA of the CDR3 is TGTGCCAGCAGTCAATGGGGGGGGAAAGAGACCCAGTACTTC.

The genes are TRBV6-5 and TRBJ1-2, with D uncertain. Trimming left V 5 bases short and J 2 bases short, with 12 bases between. The CDR3 is made up of 14 amino acids. The germline CDR1 and CDR2 sequences are MNHEY and SVGAGI. In DNA, the CDR3 is TGTGCCAGCAGTCGGGAAAAAGGGAACTATGGCTACACCTTC. Its protein is CASSREKGNYGYTF.

This sequence joins TRBV7-3 and TRBJ2-1, with D possibly being TRBD1 (6 bases). Between the trimmed V and J ends, which lost 5 bases and 8 bases, there was a span of 10 bases. Germline V gene sequence: CDR1 SGHTA, CDR2 FQGTGA. The CDR3 totals 12 residues. Written as DNA, the CDR3 is TGTGCCAGCAGCGCACAGGGTTATGAGCAGTTCTTC. Encoded protein: CASSAQGYEQFF. Looking up the rest from reference TRBV7-3 and TRBJ2-1 gives the full variable domain: GAGVSQTPSNKVTEKGKYVELRCDPISGHTALYWYRQSLGQGPEFLIYFQGTGAADDSGLPNDRFFAVRPEGSVSTLKIQRTERGDSAVYLCASSAQGYEQFFGPGTRLTVL.

The rearrangement uses TRBV2 and TRBJ2-1; no definite D call. Trimming removed 0 bases at V and 5 bases at J, with 8 bases between. Looked up from germline, CDR1 is SNHLY and CDR2 is FYNNEI. This CDR3 is 14 amino acids long. The CDR3, as DNA: TGTGCCAGCAGTGAAGCTCCAGTGAACAATGAGCAGTTCTTC. Amino acids: CASSEAPVNNEQFF.

The chain has TRBV6-5 and TRBJ1-4; 8 bases line up with TRBD1. This CDR3 comprises 15 residues. The V gene end was trimmed by 6 bases and the J gene end by 7 bases; junction bases not matched to a gene: 10. Germline V lookup: CDR1 MNHEY, CDR2 SVGAGI. CDR3 region: CASSLQGARGEKLFF. The CDR3 DNA reads as TGTGCCAGCAGCCTCCAGGGGGCACGAGGTGAAAAACTGTTTTTT.

The chain recombines TRBV2 with TRBJ2-2; TRBD1 is a possible D gene (7 bases). CDR1 and CDR2 from the germline V gene are SNHLY and FYNNEI. The CDR3 contains 15 residues. Between the trimmed V and J ends, which lost 5 bases and 6 bases, there was a span of 16 bases. CDR3 region: CASSPFSRGAGELFF. CDR3 in DNA: TGTGCCAGCAGTCCCTTTTCCAGGGGGGCCGGGGAGCTGTTTTTT.

This chain joins TRBV5-1 and TRBJ2-3; tentative D call: TRBD2 (5 bases). V shed 1 base and J shed 5 bases, with 14 bases lying between them. CDR1 and CDR2 (germline): SGHRS, YFSETQ. This CDR3 comprises 15 residues. CDR3 sequence: CASSLMGPGVDTQYF. CDR3 DNA sequence: TGCGCCAGCAGCTTGATGGGCCCCGGGGTAGATACGCAGTATTTT.

The J gene is TRBJ1-6, the V gene TRBV3-1 (or the pseudogene TRBV3-2); D is undetermined. Germline V gene lookup returns CDR1 LGHDT and CDR2 YNNKEL (reference sequence). The CDR3 has 13 residues. V gave up 11 bases and J gave up 7 bases, with 15 bases separating them. The CDR3 loop is CACGNLKNSPLHF. For the CDR3, the DNA is TGTGCCTGCGGAAATTTAAAAAATTCACCCCTCCACTTT.

CDR3 sequence reads: CASSLAIGTGDYGYTF. In DNA, the CDR3 is TGTGCCAGCAGCTTAGCAATTGGGACAGGGGACTATGGCTACACCTTC. The J gene is TRBJ1-2, the V gene TRBV7-8; 10 nucleotides line up with TRBD1. The CDR3 covers 16 residues. J lost 3 bases, V lost 0 bases, and 4 bases had no gene match. Looked up from germline, CDR1 is SGHVS and CDR2 is FQNEAQ.

The gene calls are TRBV2 and TRBJ2-7; 7 nucleotides align to TRBD1. This CDR3 has 14 amino acids. V lost 6 bases to trimming and J lost 0 bases; unmatched junction nucleotides: 5. From germline, CDR1 is SNHLY and CDR2 FYNNEI. DNA for the CDR3: TGTGCCAGCAGCGGGGACAGAGCCTCCTACGAGCAGTACTTC. Protein product: CASSGDRASYEQYF.

This clone was counted a few times. The gene calls are TRBV5-1 and TRBJ2-7; perhaps TRBD1 as D (5 bases). Germline V gene lookup returns CDR1 SGHRS and CDR2 YFSETQ. This CDR3 spans 15 amino acids. V lost 5 bases and J lost 0, with 15 bases in between. The CDR3 sequence: CASSLGASSSYEQYF. CDR3 bases: TGCGCCAGCAGTCTAGGGGCCAGTAGCTCCTACGAGCAGTACTTC. Drawing the rest from reference TRBV5-1 and TRBJ2-7, the complete variable domain is KAGVTQTPRYLIKTRGQQVTLSCSPISGHRSVSWYQQTPGQGLQFLFEYFSETQRNKGNFPGRFSGRQFSNSRSEMNVSTLELGDSALYLCASSLGASSSYEQYFGPGTRLTVT.

The genes are TRBV6-5 and TRBJ2-5; D is perhaps TRBD1 (5 bases). This CDR3 is built from 13 residues. Trimming pared 6 bases from V and 2 bases from J, leaving 10 bases between. Per the germline V gene, CDR1 is MNHEY and CDR2 is SVGAGI. Here the CDR3 DNA reads TGTGCCAGCAGATCAGGGCTACAAGAGACCCAGTACTTC. Its protein product is CASRSGLQETQYF.

The rearrangement links TRBV11-1 to TRBJ2-1; D is perhaps TRBD1 (6 bases). With 4 bases removed from V and 0 bases from J, the gap between germline ends came to 10 bases. The CDR3 contains 15 residues. Germline CDR1 SGHAT, CDR2 FQDESV (reference sequence). CDR3: CASSWGRSSYNEQFF. CDR3 DNA sequence: TGTGCCAGCAGCTGGGGGCGGAGCTCCTACAATGAGCAGTTCTTC.

The J gene is TRBJ2-7, the V gene TRBV5-6; the match to TRBD1 covers 9 bases. This CDR3 has 18 amino acids. CDR1 and CDR2 (germline): SGHDT, YYEEEE. The V segment lost 1 base and the J segment 2 bases; nucleotides outside the gene matches: 13. The CDR3 region has the DNA TGTGCCAGCAGCTTGCCCCACCCCCGGACAGGGGACCCCTACGAGCAGTACTTC. Residues: CASSLPHPRTGDPYEQYF.

The chain is built from TRBV9 and TRBJ2-2; a possible D gene is TRBD2 (5 bases). The CDR3 loop spans 14 amino acids. With 2 bases removed from V and 3 bases from J, the gap between germline ends came to 8 bases. Germline V gives CDR1 SGDLS, CDR2 YYNGEE. The CDR3 reads CASSVGLDTGELFF. The CDR3 DNA sequence: TGTGCCAGCAGCGTCGGACTCGACACCGGGGAGCTGTTTTTT. Full variable domain (outside the CDR3, taken from reference TRBV9 and TRBJ2-2): DSGVTQTPKHLITATGQRVTLRCSPRSGDLSVYWYQQSLDQGLQFLIQYYNGEERAKGNILERFSAQQFPDLHSELNLSSLELGDSALYFCASSVGLDTGELFFGEGSRLTVL.

The chain combines TRBV19 with TRBJ1-4; D possibly corresponds to TRBD1 (5 bases). The CDR3 has 15 amino acids. Between the trimmed V and J ends, which lost 6 bases and 0 bases, there was a span of 11 bases. Germline V CDR1 and CDR2: LNHDA, SQIVND (reference sequence). The CDR3 reads CASRRTPATNEKLFF. The CDR3 nucleotides read TGTGCCAGTAGAAGGACACCCGCAACTAATGAAAAACTGTTTTTT.

The V call is TRBV7-8, the J call TRBJ1-3; no clear D gene. CDR1 is SGHVS and CDR2 is FQNEAQ in the germline V gene. The CDR3 is made up of 15 amino acids. Trimming took 3 bases from V and 4 from J, leaving 13 bases between them. The CDR3 sequence: CASSFAPPRGNTIYF. CDR3 nucleotides: TGTGCCAGCAGCTTCGCCCCCCCGCGGGGAAACACCATATATTTT.

The rearrangement links TRBV6-1 to TRBJ2-3, with D perhaps matching TRBD1 (5 bases). Germline CDR1 is MNHNS and CDR2 is SASEGT. The V and J ends lost 2 bases and 4 bases respectively, with 19 bases between them. The CDR3 is 17 residues long. The CDR3 DNA sequence: TGTGCCAGCAGTGAATTTGGCCCAGCAGGGTATTCAGATACGCAGTATTTT. This codes for CASSEFGPAGYSDTQYF.

The chain recombines TRBV7-9 with TRBJ2-5; 8 nucleotides align to TRBD2. CDR1 is SEHNR, CDR2 FQNEAQ, per germline (reference sequence). The J segment lost 4 bases and the V segment lost 6 bases, leaving 10 bases of the junction unmatched. The CDR3 has 15 amino acids. CDR3 in DNA: TGTGCCAGCAGGAGTAGCGGGGTAACGGGAGAGACCCAGTACTTC. Residues: CASRSSGVTGETQYF.

This chain joins TRBV4-1 and TRBJ1-3, with 7 bases lining up with TRBD1. The CDR3 spans 16 residues. The trim removed 2 bases at V and 0 bases at J, leaving 4 bases unmatched. Germline-derived CDR1 and CDR2 are MGHRA and YSYEKL. CDR3 sequence (DNA): TGCGCCAGCAGCCAACAAACAGGGGACTCTGGAAACACCATATATTTT. Its protein product is CASSQQTGDSGNTIYF.

The CDR3 region has the DNA TGTGCCATCAGCCCGGACAGGAGCTATGGCTACACCTTC. Protein sequence: CAISPDRSYGYTF. V usage is TRBV10-3 and J usage is TRBJ1-2; 7 positions match TRBD1. From germline, CDR1 is ENHRY and CDR2 SYGVKD. V lost 6 bases and J lost 4; bases outside the gene matches: 5. This CDR3 spans 13 amino acids.

V gene TRBV6-6 combines with J gene TRBJ1-6; possible D gene TRBD1, 6 bases. Trimming cost V 7 bases and J 4 bases, with 14 bases left between them. This CDR3 spans 15 amino acids. The germline gives CDR1 MNHNY, CDR2 SVGAGI (reference sequence). For the CDR3, the DNA is TGTGCCAGCACAGGGGCCAGTGGGTATAATTCACCCCTCCACTTT. Its protein product is CASTGASGYNSPLHF.

The V and J genes are TRBV9 and TRBJ2-6, with 9 nucleotides matching TRBD1. The junction had 6 bases not matched to a gene; V was cut back by 2 bases and J by 0 bases. Germline V gene lookup returns CDR1 SGDLS and CDR2 YYNGEE. The CDR3 extends over 18 amino acids. CDR3 nucleotides: TGTGCCAGCAGCGTGGGGACAGGGCCCTCCTCTGGGGCCAACGTCCTGACTTTC. It encodes CASSVGTGPSSGANVLTF.

The chain employs TRBV2 and TRBJ2-7; 9 bases align to TRBD2. With V trimmed by 6 bases and J by 2 bases, 8 bases remained unmatched. Germline CDR1 is SNHLY and CDR2 is FYNNEI. The CDR3 spans 15 residues. CDR3 residues: CASSPQAGGPYEQYF. Here the CDR3 DNA reads TGTGCCAGCAGCCCGCAAGCGGGGGGACCCTACGAGCAGTACTTC. The variable domain in full, completed from reference TRBV2 and TRBJ2-7, reads EPEVTQTPSHQVTQMGQEVILRCVPISNHLYFYWYRQILGQKVEFLVSFYNNEISEKSEIFDDQFSVERPDGSNFTLKIRSTKLEDSAMYFCASSPQAGGPYEQYFGPGTRLTVT.